The rows below give T cell receptor beta chains drawn from one sample of a study of OX40 agonist ivuxolimab in advanced cancers. Profiling relied on immunoSEQ multiplex PCR, and the TCRdb table lists in-frame clones only, not all of them. The repertoire consists of 55,000 to 95,000 clones, with about 90% occurring once and the leading ten covering roughly 2.9%. Sequencing used CD4+ or CD8+ T cells sorted from blood, obtained in a trial of the OX40 agonist ivuxolimab. The receptors originated from an adult with an advanced solid tumor such as melanoma, head and neck, liver or kidney cancer. Both conserved end residues are part of each CDR3. The D gene is left open where the match is weak. Clone size is shown for a subset of rows, as once, few, many or a class of expanded clone.

DNA | CDR3 | V | size | J | length | D
TGTGCCAGCAGCCAGGGGGGGAACTTTAACTATGGCTACACCTTC | CASSQGGNFNYGYTF | TRBV5-5 | . | TRBJ1-2 | 15 | TRBD1
TGTGCCAGCACCGCCCTGGAGGTCTCCTATGGCTACACCTTC | CASTALEVSYGYTF | TRBV2 | . | TRBJ1-2 | 14 | .
TGTGCCAGTAGTATGGATGTCAGGAGAATCTCTGGAAACACCATATATTTT | CASSMDVRRISGNTIYF | TRBV19 | . | TRBJ1-3 | 17 | .
TGTGCCAGCAGTTTGATGTACCAAGAGACCCAGTACTTC | CASSLMYQETQYF | TRBV27 | . | TRBJ2-5 | 13 | .
TGTGCCAGCAGGGGACAGGCAAATCAGCCCCAGCATTTT | CASRGQANQPQHF | TRBV6-5 | . | TRBJ1-5 | 13 | TRBD1
TGTGCCAGCAGTGAATCGGGGGGCAACTATGGCTACACCTTC | CASSESGGNYGYTF | TRBV2 | . | TRBJ1-2 | 14 | .
TGCGCCAGCTCCCCTGCCGGGACAGCGAATAAAAATGAGCAGTTCTTC | CASSPAGTANKNEQFF | TRBV10-1 | . | TRBJ2-1 | 16 | TRBD1
TGTGCCAGCAGCCAAAACAACTATGGCTACACCTTC | CASSQNNYGYTF | TRBV14 | . | TRBJ1-2 | 12 | .
TGTGCCAGCAGCATGACAGGGGGTAGGGAGCAGTTCTTC | CASSMTGGREQFF | TRBV13 | . | TRBJ2-1 | 13 | TRBD1
TGTGCCACCAGCAGAGATCTAGCGAGTAACACCGGGGAGCTGTTTTTT | CATSRDLASNTGELFF | TRBV15 | . | TRBJ2-2 | 16 | .
TGTGCCAGCGGGACCGGCGGGACTAGCGGGTGGGACAATGAGCAGTTCTTC | CASGTGGTSGWDNEQFF | TRBV19 | . | TRBJ2-1 | 17 | TRBD2
TGTGCCAGCTCACTGTCTTCAGGGGCTTCCTACGAGCAGTACTTC | CASSLSSGASYEQYF | TRBV18 | . | TRBJ2-7 | 15 | .
TGTGCCAGCAGCAAGCCCTCGGACAGGGGGATAAGCGAGCAGTACTTC | CASSKPSDRGISEQYF | TRBV21-1 | . | TRBJ2-7 | 16 | .
TGTGCCAGCAGCTTGGACCAGGGACAGAACACTGAAGCTTTCTTT | CASSLDQGQNTEAFF | TRBV5-4 | . | TRBJ1-1 | 15 | .
TGCGCCAGCAGCTTGGAACCTAGCGGGGGGATCCAAGAGACCCAGTACTTC | CASSLEPSGGIQETQYF | TRBV5-1 | . | TRBJ2-5 | 17 | TRBD2
TGCGCCAGCAGTGGGGGCCTGGTCGGGGAGCTGTTTTTT | CASSGGLVGELFF | TRBV10-1 | . | TRBJ2-2 | 13 | .
TGTGCCAGCAGCGCACAAGACCGACTGAGCTCCTACGAGCAGTACTTC | CASSAQDRLSSYEQYF | TRBV13 | . | TRBJ2-7 | 16 | .
TGCGCCAGCAGCCGTAGCGGGAGTGGTACGCAGTATTTT | CASSRSGSGTQYF | TRBV4-1 | . | TRBJ2-3 | 13 | TRBD2
TGTGCCTGGAGTGTACTCGACAGGGGGCTGAATGAGCAGTTCTTC | CAWSVLDRGLNEQFF | TRBV30 | . | TRBJ2-1 | 15 | TRBD1
TGTGCCAGCAGCCCTCCCGTGGTTGAAAAACTGTTTTTT | CASSPPVVEKLFF | TRBV7-9 | . | TRBJ1-4 | 13 | .
TGTGCCAGCAGCCCATACGGGACTAGCGGGAGGAACAATGAGCAGTTCTTC | CASSPYGTSGRNNEQFF | TRBV7-9 | . | TRBJ2-1 | 17 | TRBD2
TGTGCCAGCTCACCCTATGGACCAGGGGGGCATGGCTACACCTTC | CASSPYGPGGHGYTF | TRBV18 | few | TRBJ1-2 | 15 | TRBD1
TGTGCCAGTAAACAGGGACCAGCTAACTATGGCTACACCTTC | CASKQGPANYGYTF | TRBV19 | . | TRBJ1-2 | 14 | .
TGTGCCTGGATCTTGTTTGGGGGCACTGGAAACACCATATATTTT | CAWILFGGTGNTIYF | TRBV30 | . | TRBJ1-3 | 15 | .
TGTGCCAGCTCACCACGGGACTACAATGAGCAGTTCTTC | CASSPRDYNEQFF | TRBV18 | . | TRBJ2-1 | 13 | .
TGCGCCAGCAGGATGGACCAACCGAATGAAAAACTGTTTTTT | CASRMDQPNEKLFF | TRBV5-1 | . | TRBJ1-4 | 14 | .
TGTGCCAGCAGCAGGCCCTCCGGGACTTCCTACGAGCAGTACTTC | CASSRPSGTSYEQYF | TRBV7-8 | . | TRBJ2-7 | 15 | .
TGTGCCAGCTCTATTGGACAGACGAACACCGGGGAGCTGTTTTTT | CASSIGQTNTGELFF | TRBV6-1 | few | TRBJ2-2 | 15 | .